This record concerns one T cell receptor (beta chain) sequence. Its antigen remains undetermined. Per-nucleotide qualities are absent, and no much larger clonotype sits a single base away. The CDR3 goes from the cysteine to the phenylalanine over 14 residues. Here the CDR3 DNA is all that survives: 42 bases in frame from base 1. Trimming removed 5 bases from V and 5 bases from J, leaving 13 bases between the germline ends. The germline V gene yields ENHRY for CDR1 and SYGVKD for CDR2. Library method: 5' RACE. The listed sequencing device is Illumina HiSeq 2500. A second PCR of roughly 7 to 12 cycles was run with a J-beta primer mix and a sample-barcoded 5' primer. A template-switch 5' adaptor carrying 12 random nucleotides introduced a unique molecular identifier onto each TCR beta cDNA molecule. At least 2.5 million CDR3-containing paired-end reads were obtained from each sample. All of the RNA was converted into first-strand cDNA using the Mint cDNA synthesis kit, with a TRBC-specific oligonucleotide serving as the primer. All cDNA was treated with uracil-DNA glycosylase and then went through a first 18-cycle PCR with the universal primers M1SS and BC2_uni_R. On the authors' methods: For normalization, 1 million high-quality reads were randomly selected from each sample, with every read carrying a distinct molecular identifier. Reads with shared molecular identifiers were discarded instead of being binned into consensus sequences. MiTCR, run with a Q25 quality threshold and the strictest error-elimination algorithm, handled CDR3 identification, clonotype clustering and error correction. Lower-bound total TCR beta diversity was estimated with a nonparametric unseen species model using Euler transformation. TCRdb cleaned the public reads at Q25 with fastp, built clones with MiXCR and kept in-frame beta chains. Records with the same CDR3 protein are collapsed into one entry carrying the most frequent genes and DNA. None of the V and J calls come from the authors' own analysis; TCRdb made them. The table for this sample lists under 2 million distinct CDR3 sequences; roughly 32% of them were counted only once. The ten largest clonotypes hold about 10% of the sample.

The roughly 39 donors, aged roughly 6 to 95 years, were systemically healthy Caucasian individuals from Russia. Approximately 10 milliliters of peripheral blood were collected from each donor into EDTA-treated Vacutainer tubes. PBMCs were isolated by Ficoll-Paque density-gradient centrifugation, with at least 7 million obtained per sample. Trizol reagent was used to extract total RNA from PBMCs, with at least 5 micrograms per sample. For every donor, flow cytometry on a PBMC aliquot measured the percentage of naive CD45RAhigh/CD27high T cells. This record belongs to a study of blood T cells in healthy people across ages (dated by TCRdb to the mid-2010s). For the study in its entirety: In model experiments, roughly one uniquely barcoded TCR beta cDNA molecule per two T cells was captured by template switching. To track age-related changes in TCR beta repertoire diversity, the study relied on deep sequencing normalized with unique cDNA molecular identifiers. Four age groups were formed from the donors: young (average 16 years), middle-aged (approximately 40), aged (approximately 60) and long-lived (roughly 81). To avoid experimental bias, donors of different ages were distributed randomly across sequencing lanes. For two donors (one aged 18 to 30 and one aged 80 or older), the study analyzed two additional independent replicas of 1 million unique cDNA reads from the same blood draw. What the authors observed across the whole study: Since profiling was done on bulk unsorted PBMCs, naive and antigen-experienced compartments could not be conclusively compared. As age increased, observed TCR beta diversity per million T cells dropped in a roughly linear way, and a significant reduction was already evident by age 40. The CMV infection status of donors was not known, potentially confounding age-related changes in expanded clonotypes. Compared with the aged group, more naive CD4+ T cells, fewer expanded clones and increased TCR diversity were shown by the long-lived group, suggesting age selection. The percentage of naive T cells measured by flow cytometry correlated strongly with observed TCR beta diversity. Estimates of total diversity from one million sequenced T cells were regarded as lower bounds and underestimates.

Sequences were obtained from blood. This TCR derives from a woman aged 25 to 39 in good health. Recombination joined TRBV10-3 with TRBJ2-1; the D gene cannot be resolved beyond TRBD1 or TRBD2, each matching 5 bases. The CDR3 is CAISNWGFNNEQFF. The sequence in DNA is TGTGCCATCAGTAATTGGGGGTTCAACAATGAGCAGTTCTTC.